This T cell receptor (beta chain) was retrieved from a study of shared clonotypes between healthy human individuals. About the study: Samples came from two female and a few male donors aged 18 to 49. Overall study findings and caveats: With several donors compared, 4.5% to 6.5% of naive CD4 clonotypes were shared.

CD4+ cells yielded CD45RA+ naive and CD45RA-negative memory subsets. The DNA input per sorted-subset replicate PCR was approximately 210 ng, corresponding to some 30,000 T cell genomes. Method: immunoSEQ multiplex PCR; TCRdb's copy keeps in-frame clones and lacks some. The sample records over 1.4 million clones, approximately 97% being singletons. There are 15 residues in the CDR3. Germline CDR1 and CDR2: MDHEN and SYDVKM. V shed 3 bases and J shed 1 base, with 12 bases lying between them. As regards this clone: The antigen remains undetermined.

The specimen was naive CD4+ T cells sorted from blood. Specified subset: CD45RA+ positively selected. The gene calls are TRBV28 and TRBJ1-1, with a tentative D call TRBD1 (6 bases). This TCR was sampled from a man younger than 45 in good health. CDR3 nucleotide sequence: TGTGCCAGCAGTTTTACTCCACAGGGGAACACTGAAGCTTTCTTT. Amino acids: CASSFTPQGNTEAFF.